This T cell receptor beta chain was found in a study of post-analysis software for immune sequencing data. Study context: There were relapsing-remitting, secondary progressive and progressive-relapsing multiple sclerosis among the disease courses included.

As concerns this clonotype: What it binds is not known.

cDNA libraries for TCR beta contained unique molecular identifiers. MiXCR, applied by TCRdb to the PCR reads, yields one record per CDR3 protein. The sample lists 600,000 to 700,000 distinct CDR3 sequences; more than 50% were seen once. Whole-study findings and limits: F measure clustering grouped samples strongly by preparation batch. Diversity measured as normalized Chao1 was significantly lower in multiple sclerosis patients than in controls. Elevated frequency relative to controls characterized 4 or 5 TRBV segments in patients, TRBV5-6, TRBV5-1 and TRBV20-1 among them.

J lost 5 bases, V lost 1 base, and 5 bases had no gene match. Germline CDR1 is SQVTM and CDR2 is ANQGSEA. The length of the CDR3 is 15 residues. The clonotype comes from a girl aged 2 to 10 with multiple sclerosis. Sequencing was performed on blood. The chain joins TRBV29-1 to TRBJ2-5; 12 nucleotides agree with TRBD2. This chain's CDR3 is CSVEGTSGDGETQYF. The CDR3, as DNA: TGCAGCGTTGAAGGGACTAGCGGGGACGGGGAGACCCAGTACTTC. Complete variable domain (other parts from reference TRBV29-1 and TRBJ2-5): SAVISQKPSRDICQRGTSLTIQCQVDSQVTMMFWYRQQPGQSLTLIATANQGSEATYESGFVIDKFPISRPNLTFSTLTVSNMSPEDSSIYLCSVEGTSGDGETQYFGPGTRLLVL.